What follows is one T cell receptor beta chain and its context. Its antigen is undetermined. The data were obtained in a study of T cell repertoires in cytomegalovirus infection. Study information: Use of recently identified HLA-C-restricted and well-studied HLA-B-restricted CMV epitopes was part of the study. General study points: CMV carriers having the relevant HLA were flagged by cumulative public TCR beta family frequency.

TCRdb analysed the reads with MiXCR anew, one entry per CDR3 protein. The table has about 100,000 distinct CDR3 sequences, over 25% seen once. There are 13 residues in the CDR3. With 2 bases removed from V and 10 bases from J, the gap between germline ends came to 12 bases. Looked up from germline, CDR1 is SGHNT and CDR2 is YENEEA. J is TRBJ2-1 and V is TRBV11-3; a weak D match, TRBD1 (6 bases). The sample consisted of CD8+ T cells from cultured PBMCs, taken from culture after CMV antigen stimulation. This TCR came from a human donor in good health (CMV status not recorded). Some clones in this sample may be carry-over from other donors' samples. In DNA form, the CDR3 reads TGTGCCAGCAGCTTATTCCGGGACATGGAGCAGTTCTTC. Translation: CASSLFRDMEQFF.